The rows below give T cell receptor beta chains drawn from one sample of a study of cytotoxic CD8 clonotypes in ibrutinib-treated CLL. TCRdb's table, derived via immunoSEQ multiplex PCR, lists solely in-frame clones and lacks some. The sample records over 95,000 clones, 50% to 65% being singletons. The starting material was PBMCs, obtained after 24 months of ibrutinib treatment. The receptors stem from a human donor with chronic lymphocytic leukemia. The CDR3 runs from the conserved cysteine through the conserved F or W. The D gene is left open where the match is weak. Rows may omit the clone size; those that give it use once, few, many or a size class.

clone size | D gene | J gene | V gene | CDR3 protein | CDR3 DNA
- | - | TRBJ1-5 | TRBV19 | CASSDRYNQPQHF | TGTGCCAGTAGCGACAGGTACAATCAGCCCCAGCATTTT
- | - | TRBJ2-6 | TRBV6-6 | CASQGPGANVLTF | TGTGCCAGTCAGGGTCCTGGGGCCAACGTCCTGACTTTC
few | - | TRBJ2-4 | TRBV7-2 | CASRGGEGNIQYF | TGTGCCAGCCGGGGTGGCGAGGGGAACATTCAGTACTTC
- | - | TRBJ2-2 | TRBV27 | CASSLFGRNTGELFF | TGTGCCAGCAGTTTATTCGGCAGGAACACCGGGGAGCTGTTTTTT
- | - | TRBJ1-2 | TRBV21-1 | CASIAGRAVYGYTF | TGTGCCAGCATCGCGGGTCGGGCGGTCTATGGCTACACCTTC
once | - | TRBJ2-4 | TRBV10-3 | CAISESTGLAKNIQYF | TGTGCCATCAGTGAGTCGACTGGGTTGGCCAAAAACATTCAGTACTTC
- | - | TRBJ2-7 | TRBV6-1 | CASRESAGEPYEQYF | TGTGCCAGCCGGGAGTCCGCCGGGGAACCCTACGAGCAGTACTTC
- | TRBD1 | TRBJ2-7 | TRBV5-1 | CASRDPDRAFSYEQYF | TGCGCCAGCAGGGATCCCGACAGGGCTTTCTCCTACGAGCAGTACTTC
- | - | TRBJ1-1 | TRBV30 | CAWSAWDEAFF | TGTGCCTGGAGTGCATGGGATGAAGCTTTCTTT
once | - | TRBJ2-7 | TRBV20-1 | CSAENYEQYF | TGCAGTGCTGAAAACTACGAGCAGTACTTC
- | - | TRBJ2-1 | TRBV9 | CASSVGYEGQQFF | TGTGCCAGCAGCGTAGGATACGAGGGTCAGCAGTTCTTC
- | TRBD1 | TRBJ1-6 | TRBV6-6 | CASKADRGTLHF | TGTGCCAGCAAGGCGGACAGGGGGACCCTCCACTTT
- | - | TRBJ2-4 | TRBV27 | CASSSHTRAKNIQYF | TGTGCCAGCAGTTCCCACACCAGAGCCAAAAACATTCAGTACTTC
- | TRBD1 | TRBJ2-7 | TRBV6-5 | CASSPWTGGPYEQYF | TGTGCCAGCAGTCCCTGGACAGGGGGACCCTACGAGCAGTACTTC
- | TRBD1 | TRBJ1-2 | TRBV25-1 | CASSAFRGDNYGYTF | TGTGCCAGCAGTGCCTTCAGGGGGGATAACTATGGCTACACCTTC
- | TRBD1 | TRBJ2-7 | TRBV6-5 | CASRDGTGANF | TGTGCCAGCAGGGATGGGACAGGTGCTAACTTC
- | - | TRBJ2-6 | TRBV7-2 | CASSPGGGNSGANVLTF | TGTGCCAGCAGCCCAGGGGGAGGGAACTCTGGGGCCAACGTCCTGACTTTC
- | - | TRBJ1-1 | TRBV29-1 | CSVGSWEGVEAFF | TGCAGCGTTGGGTCGTGGGAGGGGGTAGAAGCTTTCTTT
- | - | TRBJ1-1 | TRBV25-1 | CASSETGRGVNTEAFF | TGTGCCAGCAGTGAGACAGGCAGGGGAGTGAACACTGAAGCTTTCTTT
once | - | TRBJ1-1 | TRBV30 | CAWSEGRDTEAFF | TGTGCCTGGAGTGAGGGAAGGGACACTGAAGCTTTCTTT
- | TRBD1 | TRBJ2-5 | TRBV7-8 | CASSSSIGTTGWGETQYF | TGTGCCAGCAGCTCCAGTATAGGAACGACAGGGTGGGGAGAGACCCAGTACTTC
few | - | TRBJ1-3 | TRBV6-5 | CASRREASGNTIYF | TGTGCCAGCCGTCGCGAAGCGTCTGGAAACACCATATATTTT
- | - | TRBJ2-5 | TRBV5-4 | CASSFITGIIQETQYF | TGTGCCAGCAGCTTTATTACAGGGATAATCCAAGAGACCCAGTACTTC
once | TRBD2 | TRBJ2-5 | TRBV7-2 | CASSPGGSGGETQYF | TGTGCCAGCAGCCCCGGGGGTAGCGGGGGAGAGACCCAGTACTTC
- | - | TRBJ2-2 | TRBV25-1 | CASSEDSGSGELFF | TGTGCCAGCAGTGAGGACAGTGGTTCGGGGGAGCTGTTTTTT
few | - | TRBJ1-1 | TRBV6-6 | CASTPIDQTEAFF | TGTGCCAGCACCCCTATAGATCAAACTGAAGCTTTCTTT
- | - | TRBJ2-7 | TRBV7-2 | CASSLAGNTYEQYF | TGTGCCAGCAGCTTAGCGGGCAATACCTACGAGCAGTACTTC
- | - | TRBJ2-6 | TRBV29-1 | CSVGKGGGANVLTF | TGCAGCGTTGGGAAGGGGGGTGGGGCCAACGTCCTGACTTTC
- | - | TRBJ2-1 | TRBV2 | CASSFSTDEQFF | TGTGCCAGCAGCTTCTCCACGGATGAGCAGTTCTTC
few | - | TRBJ1-4 | TRBV4-1 | CASSLRTVDEKLFF | TGCGCCAGCAGCCTGCGGACAGTAGATGAAAAACTGTTTTTT
- | - | TRBJ2-3 | TRBV9 | CASGQSPPRADTQYF | TGTGCCAGCGGCCAAAGTCCTCCGAGGGCAGATACGCAGTATTTT
- | - | TRBJ2-7 | TRBV4-3 | CASSQDMFWQEQYF | TGCGCCAGCAGCCAAGATATGTTTTGGCAAGAGCAGTACTTC